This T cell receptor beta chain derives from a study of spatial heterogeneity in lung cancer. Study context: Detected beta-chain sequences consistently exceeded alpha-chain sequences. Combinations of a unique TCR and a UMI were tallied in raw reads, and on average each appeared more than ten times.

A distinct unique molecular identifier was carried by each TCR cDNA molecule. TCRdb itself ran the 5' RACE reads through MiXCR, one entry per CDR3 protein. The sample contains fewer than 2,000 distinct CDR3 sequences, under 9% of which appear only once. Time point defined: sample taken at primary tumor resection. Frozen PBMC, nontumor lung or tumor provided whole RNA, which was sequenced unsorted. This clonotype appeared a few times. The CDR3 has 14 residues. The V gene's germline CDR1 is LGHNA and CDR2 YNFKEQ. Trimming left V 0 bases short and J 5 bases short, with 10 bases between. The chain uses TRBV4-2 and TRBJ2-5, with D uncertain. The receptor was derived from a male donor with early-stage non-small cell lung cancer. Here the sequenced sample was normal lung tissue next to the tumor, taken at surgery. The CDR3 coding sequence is TGTGCCAGCAGCCAAGAGACGGTAAAGGAGACCCAGTACTTC. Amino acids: CASSQETVKETQYF.